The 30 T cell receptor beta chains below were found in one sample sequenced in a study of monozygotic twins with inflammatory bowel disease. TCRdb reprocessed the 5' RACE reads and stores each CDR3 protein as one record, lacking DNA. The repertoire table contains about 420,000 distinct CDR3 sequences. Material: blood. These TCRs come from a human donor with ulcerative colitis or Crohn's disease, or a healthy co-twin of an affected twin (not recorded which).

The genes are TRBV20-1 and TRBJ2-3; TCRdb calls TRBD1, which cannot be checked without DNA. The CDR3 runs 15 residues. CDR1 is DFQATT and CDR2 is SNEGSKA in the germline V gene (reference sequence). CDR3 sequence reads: CSALGQGGSADTQYF.

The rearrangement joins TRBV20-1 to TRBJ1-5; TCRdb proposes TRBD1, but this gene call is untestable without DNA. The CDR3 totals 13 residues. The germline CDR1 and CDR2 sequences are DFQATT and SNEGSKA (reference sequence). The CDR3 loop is CSAFRGINQPQHF.

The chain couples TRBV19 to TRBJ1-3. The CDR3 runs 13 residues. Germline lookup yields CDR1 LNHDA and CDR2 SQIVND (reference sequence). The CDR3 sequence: CASGWSSGNTIYF.

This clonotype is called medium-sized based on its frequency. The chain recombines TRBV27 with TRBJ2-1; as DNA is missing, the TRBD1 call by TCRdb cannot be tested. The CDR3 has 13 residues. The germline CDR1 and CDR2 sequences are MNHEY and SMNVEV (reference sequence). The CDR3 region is CASSLLQGSEQFF.

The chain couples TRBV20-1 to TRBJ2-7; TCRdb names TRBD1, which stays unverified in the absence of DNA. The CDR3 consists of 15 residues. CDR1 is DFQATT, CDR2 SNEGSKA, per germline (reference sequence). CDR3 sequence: CSADGPGQGRNEQYF.

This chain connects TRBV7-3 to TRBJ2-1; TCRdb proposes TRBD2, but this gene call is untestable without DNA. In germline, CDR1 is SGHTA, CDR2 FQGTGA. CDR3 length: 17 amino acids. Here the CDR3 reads CASSPRASGVNYNEQFF.

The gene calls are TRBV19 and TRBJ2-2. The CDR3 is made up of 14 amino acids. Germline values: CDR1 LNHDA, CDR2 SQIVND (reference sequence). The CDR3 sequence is CASSIKGNTGELFF.

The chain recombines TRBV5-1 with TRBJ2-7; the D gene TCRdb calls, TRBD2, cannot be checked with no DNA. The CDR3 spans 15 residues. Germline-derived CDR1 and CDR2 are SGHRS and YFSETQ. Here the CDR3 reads CASSWTSGSSYEQYF.

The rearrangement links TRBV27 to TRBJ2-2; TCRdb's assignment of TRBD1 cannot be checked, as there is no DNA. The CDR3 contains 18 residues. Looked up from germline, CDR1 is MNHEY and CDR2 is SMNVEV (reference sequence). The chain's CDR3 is CASSSNTGTGYIAGELFF.

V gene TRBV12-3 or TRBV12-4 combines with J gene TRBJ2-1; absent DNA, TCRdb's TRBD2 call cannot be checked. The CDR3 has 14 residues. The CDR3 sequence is CASNSGRRYNEQFF.

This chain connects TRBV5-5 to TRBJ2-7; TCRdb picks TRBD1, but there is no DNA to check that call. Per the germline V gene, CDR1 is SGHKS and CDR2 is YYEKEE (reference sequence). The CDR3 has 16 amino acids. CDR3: CASSLVVRTGANEQYF.

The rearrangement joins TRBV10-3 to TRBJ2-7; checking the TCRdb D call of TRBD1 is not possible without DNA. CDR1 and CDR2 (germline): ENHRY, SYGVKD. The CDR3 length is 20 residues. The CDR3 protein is CAISGHAAPVRELLSDEQYF.

CDR3 sequence: CASSLNAQQGYGYTF. The chain has TRBV7-2 and TRBJ1-2; lacking DNA, the TRBD1 call made by TCRdb goes unchecked. This CDR3 is built from 15 residues. Germline CDR1 is SGHTA and CDR2 is FQGNSA. Based on the CDR3 plus reference TRBV7-2 and TRBJ1-2, the full variable domain is GAGVSQSPSNKVTEKGKDVELRCDPISGHTALYWYRQSLGQGLEFLIYFQGNSAPDKSGLPSDRFSAERTGGSVSTLTIQRTQQEDSAVYLCASSLNAQQGYGYTFGSGTRLTVV.

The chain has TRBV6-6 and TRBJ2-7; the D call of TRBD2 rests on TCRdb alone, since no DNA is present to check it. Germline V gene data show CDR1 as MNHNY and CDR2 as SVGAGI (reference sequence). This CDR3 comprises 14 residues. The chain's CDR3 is CASRGTSETYEQYF.

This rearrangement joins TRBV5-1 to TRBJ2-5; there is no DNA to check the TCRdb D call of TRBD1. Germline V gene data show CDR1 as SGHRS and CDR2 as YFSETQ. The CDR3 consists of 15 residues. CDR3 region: CASSGQARVEETQYF.

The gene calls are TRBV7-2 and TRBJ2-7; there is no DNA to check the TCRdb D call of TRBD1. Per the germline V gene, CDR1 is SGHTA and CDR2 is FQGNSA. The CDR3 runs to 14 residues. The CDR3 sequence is CASSPGTAYYEQYF.

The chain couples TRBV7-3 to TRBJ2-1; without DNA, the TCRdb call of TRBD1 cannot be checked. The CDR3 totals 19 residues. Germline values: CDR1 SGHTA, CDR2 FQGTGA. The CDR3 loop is CASSLIPLTRQGNRDEQFF.

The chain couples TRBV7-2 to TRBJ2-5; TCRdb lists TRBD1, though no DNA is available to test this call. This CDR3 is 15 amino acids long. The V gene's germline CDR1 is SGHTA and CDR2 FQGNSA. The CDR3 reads CASSLGSTVLETQYF.

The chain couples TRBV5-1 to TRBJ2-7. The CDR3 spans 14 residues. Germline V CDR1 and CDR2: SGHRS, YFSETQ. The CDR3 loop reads CASSEELAVHEQYF.

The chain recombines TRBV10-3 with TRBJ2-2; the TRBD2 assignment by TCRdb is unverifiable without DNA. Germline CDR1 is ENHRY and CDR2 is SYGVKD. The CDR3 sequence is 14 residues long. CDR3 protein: CASGGAEKTGELFF.

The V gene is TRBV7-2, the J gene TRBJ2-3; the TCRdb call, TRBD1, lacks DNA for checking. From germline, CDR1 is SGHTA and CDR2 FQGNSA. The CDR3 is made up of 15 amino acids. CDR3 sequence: CASSSSGGTTDTQYF.

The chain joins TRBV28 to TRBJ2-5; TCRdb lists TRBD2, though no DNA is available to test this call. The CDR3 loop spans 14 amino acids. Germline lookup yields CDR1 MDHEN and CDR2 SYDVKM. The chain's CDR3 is CASRPNSEGETQYF.

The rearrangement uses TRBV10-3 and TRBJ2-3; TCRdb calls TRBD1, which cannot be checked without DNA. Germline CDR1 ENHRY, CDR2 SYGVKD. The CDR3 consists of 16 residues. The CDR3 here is CAISDRDRGTRHTQYF.

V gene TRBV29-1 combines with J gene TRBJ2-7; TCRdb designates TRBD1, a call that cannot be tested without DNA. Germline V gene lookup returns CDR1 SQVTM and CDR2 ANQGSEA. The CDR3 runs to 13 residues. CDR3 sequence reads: CSVREQGGYEQYF.

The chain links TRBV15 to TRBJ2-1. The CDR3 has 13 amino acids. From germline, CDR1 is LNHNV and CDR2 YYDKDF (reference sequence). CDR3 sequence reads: CATSRSISYEQFF.

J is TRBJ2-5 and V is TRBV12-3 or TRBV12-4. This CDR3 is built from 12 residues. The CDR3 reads CASSRKGETQYF.

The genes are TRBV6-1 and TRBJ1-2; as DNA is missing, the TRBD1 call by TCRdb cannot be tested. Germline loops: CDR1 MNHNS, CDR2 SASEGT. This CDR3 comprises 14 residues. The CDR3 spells CASRKQGLNYGYTF.

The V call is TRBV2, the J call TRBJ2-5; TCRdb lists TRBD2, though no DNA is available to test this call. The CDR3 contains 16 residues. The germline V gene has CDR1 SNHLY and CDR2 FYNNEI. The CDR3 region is CASSEEASGGQETQYF.

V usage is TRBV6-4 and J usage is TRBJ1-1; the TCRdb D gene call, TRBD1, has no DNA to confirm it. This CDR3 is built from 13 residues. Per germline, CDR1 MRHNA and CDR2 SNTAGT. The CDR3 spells CASSERTNTEAFF.

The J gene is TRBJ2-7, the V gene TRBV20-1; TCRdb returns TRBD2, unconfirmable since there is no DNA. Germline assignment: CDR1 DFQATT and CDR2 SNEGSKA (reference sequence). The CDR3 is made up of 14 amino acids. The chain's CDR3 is CSVGPLHNSYEQYF.